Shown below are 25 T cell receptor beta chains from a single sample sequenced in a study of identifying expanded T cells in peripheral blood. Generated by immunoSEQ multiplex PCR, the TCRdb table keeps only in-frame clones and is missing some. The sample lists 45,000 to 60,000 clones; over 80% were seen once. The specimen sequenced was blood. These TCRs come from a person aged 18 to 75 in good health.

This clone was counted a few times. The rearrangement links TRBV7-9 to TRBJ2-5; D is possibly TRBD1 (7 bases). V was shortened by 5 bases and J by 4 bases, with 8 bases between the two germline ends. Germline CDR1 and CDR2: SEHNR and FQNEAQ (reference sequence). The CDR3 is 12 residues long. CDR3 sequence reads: CASSQGGETQYF. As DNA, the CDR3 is TGTGCCAGCAGCCAGGGGGGAGAGACCCAGTACTTC.

CDR3 sequence reads: CASSPSSEAFF. The CDR3 DNA reads as TGTGCCAGCAGCCCTTCATCTGAAGCTTTCTTT. The J gene is TRBJ1-1, the V gene TRBV7-2; D call uncertain. Trimming pared 5 bases from V and 6 bases from J, leaving 7 bases between. The CDR3 is made up of 11 amino acids. Germline assignment: CDR1 SGHTA and CDR2 FQGNSA.

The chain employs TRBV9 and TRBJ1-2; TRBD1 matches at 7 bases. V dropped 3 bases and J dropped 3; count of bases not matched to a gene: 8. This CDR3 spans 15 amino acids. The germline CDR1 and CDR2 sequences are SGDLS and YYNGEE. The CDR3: CASSGSTGFDYGYTF. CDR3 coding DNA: TGTGCCAGCAGCGGATCGACAGGGTTTGACTATGGCTACACCTTC.

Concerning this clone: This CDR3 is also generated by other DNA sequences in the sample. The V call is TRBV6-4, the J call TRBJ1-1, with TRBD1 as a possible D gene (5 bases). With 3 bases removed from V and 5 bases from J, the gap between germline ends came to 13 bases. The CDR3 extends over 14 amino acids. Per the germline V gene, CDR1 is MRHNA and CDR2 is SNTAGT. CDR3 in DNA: TGTGCCAGCAGTGATTCGAGTAGGGGAACTGAAGCTTTCTTT. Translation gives CASSDSSRGTEAFF.

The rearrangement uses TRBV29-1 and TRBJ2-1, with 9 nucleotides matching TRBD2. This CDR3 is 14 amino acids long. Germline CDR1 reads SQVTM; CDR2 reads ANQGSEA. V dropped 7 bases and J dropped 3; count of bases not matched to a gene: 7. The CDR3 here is CSAEGREGYNEQFF. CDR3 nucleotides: TGCAGCGCCGAGGGGCGGGAGGGCTACAATGAGCAGTTCTTC.

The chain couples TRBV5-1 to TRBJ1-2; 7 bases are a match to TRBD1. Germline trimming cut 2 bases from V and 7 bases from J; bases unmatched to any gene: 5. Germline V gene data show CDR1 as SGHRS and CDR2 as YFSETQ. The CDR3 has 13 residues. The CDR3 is CASSLEGAGGYTF. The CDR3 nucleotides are TGCGCCAGCAGCTTAGAGGGGGCTGGTGGCTACACCTTC.

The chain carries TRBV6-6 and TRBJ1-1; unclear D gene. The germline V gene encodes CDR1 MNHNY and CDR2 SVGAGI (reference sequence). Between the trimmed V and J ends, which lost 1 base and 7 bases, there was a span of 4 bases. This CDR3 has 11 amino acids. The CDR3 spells CASSYFGEAFF. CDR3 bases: TGTGCCAGCAGTTACTTTGGTGAAGCTTTCTTT.

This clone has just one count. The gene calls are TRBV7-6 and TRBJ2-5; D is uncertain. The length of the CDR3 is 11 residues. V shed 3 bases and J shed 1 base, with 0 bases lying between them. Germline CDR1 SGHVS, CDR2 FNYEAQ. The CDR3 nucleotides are TGTGCCAGCAGCTTCCAAGAGACCCAGTACTTC. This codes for CASSFQETQYF.

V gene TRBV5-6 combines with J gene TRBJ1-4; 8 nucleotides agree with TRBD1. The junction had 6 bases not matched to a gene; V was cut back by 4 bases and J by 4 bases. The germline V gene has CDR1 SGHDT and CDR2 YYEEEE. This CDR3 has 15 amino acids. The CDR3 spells CASSNNRGINEKLFF. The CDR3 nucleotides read TGTGCCAGCAGCAACAACAGGGGGATTAATGAAAAACTGTTTTTT. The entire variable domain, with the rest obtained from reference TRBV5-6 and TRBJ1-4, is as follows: DAGVTQSPTHLIKTRGQQVTLRCSPKSGHDTVSWYQQALGQGPQFIFQYYEEEERQRGNFPDRFSGHQFPNYSSELNVNALLLGDSALYLCASSNNRGINEKLFFGSGTQLSVL.

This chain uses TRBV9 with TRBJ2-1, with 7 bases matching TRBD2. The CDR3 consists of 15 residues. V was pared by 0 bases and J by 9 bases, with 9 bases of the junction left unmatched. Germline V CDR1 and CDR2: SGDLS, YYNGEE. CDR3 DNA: TGTGCCAGCAGCGTAGGCGGGAGAGGAGCAATTGAGCAGTTCTTC. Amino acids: CASSVGGRGAIEQFF. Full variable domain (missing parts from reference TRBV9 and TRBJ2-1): DSGVTQTPKHLITATGQRVTLRCSPRSGDLSVYWYQQSLDQGLQFLIQYYNGEERAKGNILERFSAQQFPDLHSELNLSSLELGDSALYFCASSVGGRGAIEQFFGPGTRLTVL.

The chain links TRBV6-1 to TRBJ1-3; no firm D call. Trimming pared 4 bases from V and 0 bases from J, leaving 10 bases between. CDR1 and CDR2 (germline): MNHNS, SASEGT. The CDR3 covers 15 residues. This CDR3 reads CASSGSLSSGNTIYF. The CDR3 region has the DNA TGTGCCAGCAGTGGGTCCCTGAGCTCTGGAAACACCATATATTTT.

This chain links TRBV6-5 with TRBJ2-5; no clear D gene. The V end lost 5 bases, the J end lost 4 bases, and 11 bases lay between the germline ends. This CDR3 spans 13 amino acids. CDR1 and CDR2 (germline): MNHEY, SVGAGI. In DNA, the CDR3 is TGTGCCAGCAGTAACGGAGTCGGAGAGACCCAGTACTTC. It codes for CASSNGVGETQYF.

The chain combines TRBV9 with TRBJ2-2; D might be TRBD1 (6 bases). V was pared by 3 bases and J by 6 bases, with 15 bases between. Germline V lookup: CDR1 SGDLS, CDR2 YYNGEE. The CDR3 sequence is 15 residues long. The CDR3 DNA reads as TGTGCCAGCAGCGCCCTTAATGGGGGCCCCGGGGAGCTGTTTTTT. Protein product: CASSALNGGPGELFF.

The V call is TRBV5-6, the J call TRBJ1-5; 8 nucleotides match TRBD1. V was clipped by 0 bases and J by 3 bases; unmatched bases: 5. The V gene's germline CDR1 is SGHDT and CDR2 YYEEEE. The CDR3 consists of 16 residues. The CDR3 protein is CASSLDRGNHNQPQHF. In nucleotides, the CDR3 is TGTGCCAGCAGCTTGGACAGGGGGAATCACAATCAGCCCCAGCATTTT.

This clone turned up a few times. CDR3 region: CASSTHILSEAFF. In nucleotides, the CDR3 is TGTGCCAGCAGCACCCACATTCTTTCTGAAGCTTTCTTT. V usage is TRBV4-2 and J usage is TRBJ1-1; no clear D. Germline CDR1 is LGHNA and CDR2 is YNFKEQ. The CDR3 extends over 13 amino acids. V lost 5 bases to trimming and J lost 6 bases, with 13 bases between them.

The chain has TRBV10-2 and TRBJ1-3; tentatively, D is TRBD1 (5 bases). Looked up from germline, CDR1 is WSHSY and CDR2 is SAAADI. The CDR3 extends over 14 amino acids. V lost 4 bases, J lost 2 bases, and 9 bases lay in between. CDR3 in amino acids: CASSVGGAGNTIYF. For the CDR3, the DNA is TGCGCCAGCAGTGTTGGGGGAGCTGGAAACACCATATATTTT.

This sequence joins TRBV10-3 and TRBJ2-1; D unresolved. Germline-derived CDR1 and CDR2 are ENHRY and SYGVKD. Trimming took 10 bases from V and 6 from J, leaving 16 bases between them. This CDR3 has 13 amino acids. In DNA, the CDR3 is TGTGCCACCCTGGGCCAAGCCCGCAATGAGCAGTTCTTC. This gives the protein CATLGQARNEQFF.

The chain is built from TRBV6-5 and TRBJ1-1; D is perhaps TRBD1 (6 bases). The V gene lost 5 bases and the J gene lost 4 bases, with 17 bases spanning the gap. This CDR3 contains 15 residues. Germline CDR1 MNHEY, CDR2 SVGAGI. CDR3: CASSHNRDPGTEAFF. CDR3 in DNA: TGTGCCAGCAGTCATAACAGGGATCCGGGCACTGAAGCTTTCTTT.

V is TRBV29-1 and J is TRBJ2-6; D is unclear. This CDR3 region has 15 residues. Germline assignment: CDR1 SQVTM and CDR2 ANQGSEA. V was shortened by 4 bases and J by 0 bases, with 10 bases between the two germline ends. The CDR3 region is CSVVTANSGANVLTF. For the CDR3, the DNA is TGCAGCGTTGTAACAGCGAACTCTGGGGCCAACGTCCTGACTTTC. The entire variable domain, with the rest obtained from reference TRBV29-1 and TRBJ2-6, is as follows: SAVISQKPSRDICQRGTSLTIQCQVDSQVTMMFWYRQQPGQSLTLIATANQGSEATYESGFVIDKFPISRPNLTFSTLTVSNMSPEDSSIYLCSVVTANSGANVLTFGAGSRLTVL.

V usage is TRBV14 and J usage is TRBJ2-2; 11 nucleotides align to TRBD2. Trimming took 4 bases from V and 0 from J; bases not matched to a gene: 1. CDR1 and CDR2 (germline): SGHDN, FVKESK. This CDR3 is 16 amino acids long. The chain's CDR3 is CASSPSGRPNTGELFF. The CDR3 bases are TGTGCCAGCAGCCCTAGCGGGAGGCCGAACACCGGGGAGCTGTTTTTT.

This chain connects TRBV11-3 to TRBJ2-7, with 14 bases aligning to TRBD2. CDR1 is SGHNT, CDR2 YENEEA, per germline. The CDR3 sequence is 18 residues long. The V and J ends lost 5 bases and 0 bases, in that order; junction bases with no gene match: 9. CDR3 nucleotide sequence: TGTGCCAGCAGCCCAAGGACTAGCGGGAGGAGGAGCTCCTACGAGCAGTACTTC. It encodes CASSPRTSGRRSSYEQYF.

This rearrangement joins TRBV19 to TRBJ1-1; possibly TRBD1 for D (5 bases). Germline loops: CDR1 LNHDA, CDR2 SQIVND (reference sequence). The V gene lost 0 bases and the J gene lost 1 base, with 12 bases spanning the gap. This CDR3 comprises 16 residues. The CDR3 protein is CASSIDGGGKNTEAFF. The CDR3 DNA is TGTGCCAGTAGTATAGATGGCGGGGGTAAGAACACTGAAGCTTTCTTT.

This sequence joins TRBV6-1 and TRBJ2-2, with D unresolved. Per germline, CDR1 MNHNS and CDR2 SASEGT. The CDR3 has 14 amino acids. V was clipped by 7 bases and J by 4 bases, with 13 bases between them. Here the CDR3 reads CASTRRIGTGELFF. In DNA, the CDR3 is TGTGCCAGCACTCGCAGGATTGGCACCGGGGAGCTGTTTTTT.

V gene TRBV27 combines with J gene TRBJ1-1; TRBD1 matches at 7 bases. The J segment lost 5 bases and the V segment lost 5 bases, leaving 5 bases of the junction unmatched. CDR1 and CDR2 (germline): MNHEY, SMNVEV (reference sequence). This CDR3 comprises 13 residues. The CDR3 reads CASSDRVRTEAFF. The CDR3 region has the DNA TGTGCCAGCAGTGACAGGGTAAGAACTGAAGCTTTCTTT.

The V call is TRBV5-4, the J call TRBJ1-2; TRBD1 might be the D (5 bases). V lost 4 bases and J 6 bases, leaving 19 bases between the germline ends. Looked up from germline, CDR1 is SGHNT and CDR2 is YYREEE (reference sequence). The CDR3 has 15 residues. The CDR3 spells CASSPRAQGQDGYTF. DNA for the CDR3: TGTGCCAGCAGCCCACGGGCCCAGGGCCAGGATGGCTACACCTTC.